This paragraph covers one TCR beta chain sequence. The target antigen is unknown. Profiled with immunoSEQ multiplex PCR; TCRdb holds only in-frame clones, not every one. This sample yields about 140,000 clones, of which 88% are seen a single time; around 3% belongs to the top ten. The entry originates in a study of T cell responses to AZD1222 COVID-19 vaccine. Whole-study findings and limits: All repertoire sampling was performed exclusively after the peak T cell response.

V shed 5 bases and J 5 bases; nucleotides not matched to a gene: 11. This CDR3 comprises 15 residues. Germline CDR1 is MNHEY and CDR2 is SMNVEV (reference sequence). Second-dose intervals near 4 or 12 weeks were combined. This rearrangement joins TRBV27 to TRBJ2-7, with 8 positions matching TRBD2. The specimen was peripheral blood, collected 28 days after the second AZD1222 dose. This TCR was sampled from an adult who received the AZD1222 COVID-19 vaccine. The CDR3: CASSPRVSGTNEQYF. The CDR3 coding sequence is TGTGCCAGCAGTCCTCGAGTTAGCGGGACCAACGAGCAGTACTTC.